The present entry profiles one T cell receptor beta chain with its context. This sample was taken from a study of shared clonotypes between healthy human individuals. Assay: immunoSEQ multiplex PCR; the TCRdb copy retains only in-frame clones and omits some. Of about 1.1 million clones in the sample, around 78% were seen once. The sequencing input was memory CD4+ T cells from PBMCs. The sample's subset: CD45RA-negative fraction. This sequence originates from a man aged 18 to 35 in good health. Some clones in this sample may be carry-over from other donors' samples.

This CDR3 reads CASSLEKRLEQFF. As DNA, the CDR3 is TGTGCCAGCAGCTTGGAAAAAAGGTTAGAGCAGTTCTTC. The V and J genes are TRBV5-4 and TRBJ2-1, with D unclear. Between the trimmed V and J ends, which lost 0 bases and 10 bases, there was a span of 11 bases. From germline, CDR1 is SGHNT and CDR2 YYREEE (reference sequence). This CDR3 comprises 13 residues.